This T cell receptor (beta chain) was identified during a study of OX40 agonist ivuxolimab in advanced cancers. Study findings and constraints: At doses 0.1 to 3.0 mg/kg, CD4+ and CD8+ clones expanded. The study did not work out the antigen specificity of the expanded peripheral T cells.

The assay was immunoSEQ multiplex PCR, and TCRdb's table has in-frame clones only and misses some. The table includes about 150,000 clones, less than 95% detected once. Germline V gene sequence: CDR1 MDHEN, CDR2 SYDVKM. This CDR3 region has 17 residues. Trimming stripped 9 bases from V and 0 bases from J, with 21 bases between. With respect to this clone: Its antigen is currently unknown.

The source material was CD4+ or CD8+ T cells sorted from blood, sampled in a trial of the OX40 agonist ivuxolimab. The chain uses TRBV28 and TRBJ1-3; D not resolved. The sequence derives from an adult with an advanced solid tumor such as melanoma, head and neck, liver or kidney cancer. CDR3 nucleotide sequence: TGTGCCAGTAAAAATGCGGGGTCCTCGAGCTCTGGAAACACCATATATTTT. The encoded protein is CASKNAGSSSSGNTIYF.